The clone carrying this T cell receptor beta chain was counted once. What it binds is not known. The data belong to a study of cytomegalovirus exposure and HLA in healthy donors. Germline lookup yields CDR1 GTSNPN and CDR2 SVGIG (reference sequence). The length of the CDR3 is 13 residues. Researchers ran the PCR with 60 Vbeta and 13 Jbeta primers. Sequenced by immunoSEQ multiplex PCR; TCRdb stores in-frame clones only, minus some. The sample consists of some 90,000 clones, almost 80% of them appearing once. Study conclusions and caveats: Other equally common chains were less clonally expanded than HLA-associated TCR beta chains, a later analysis showed. Investigators reported 150 to 200 TCR beta chains as tied to cytomegalovirus.

This TCR derives from a female donor in good health and CMV-seronegative. Sequencing was carried out using PBMCs. V gene TRBV30 combines with J gene TRBJ2-5, with a possible D match to TRBD1 (6 bases). TRBJ2-7 explains the end of the DNA better; the J call may be wrong. CDR3 in amino acids: CAWVPKQGYEQYF. Here the CDR3 DNA reads TGTGCCTGGGTACCTAAACAGGGCTACGAGCAGTACTTC.